One T cell receptor beta chain is described in this entry. Its antigen is not known. Germline V gene data show CDR1 as MNHNS and CDR2 as SASEGT. The CDR3 length is 15 residues. The V and J ends lost 4 bases and 6 bases respectively, with 15 bases between them. At sampling all donors were nominally healthy, likely with unrecorded immune exposures. Researchers ran the PCR with 60 Vbeta and 13 Jbeta primers. The method was immunoSEQ multiplex PCR; TCRdb's version includes in-frame clones alone and lacks a portion of them. The sample lists around 200,000 clones, roughly 80% occurring once. The entry originates in a study of cytomegalovirus exposure and HLA in healthy donors. Study outcomes and limitations: Across HLA loci, a later analysis found differing TCR association rates, with DRB1 most and HLA-C fewest. It was 164 TCR beta chains that were listed as cytomegalovirus-associated. Most TCR sequences were rare, but some public TCRs occurred in many donors.

The sequence derives from a woman under 30 in good health and CMV-seronegative. Material for sequencing was PBMCs. This chain uses TRBV6-1 with TRBJ2-2, with a weak D call TRBD1 (6 bases). This chain's CDR3 is CASSVVGALSGELFF. The DNA of the CDR3 is TGTGCCAGCAGTGTCGTGGGGGCGCTTTCCGGGGAGCTGTTTTTT.